This T cell receptor beta chain stems from a study of OX40 agonist ivuxolimab in advanced cancers. Study details: Previous treatment with anti-PD-1, anti-PD-L1 or anti-CTLA-4 therapy was allowed; more than 35% had received some. One hepatocellular carcinoma and two cutaneous melanoma patients partially responded.

The CDR3 sequence is 16 residues long. Trimming took 0 bases from V and 2 from J; bases not matched to a gene: 8. Germline lookup yields CDR1 SGHRS and CDR2 YFSETQ. Produced via immunoSEQ multiplex PCR; TCRdb's table is partial and in-frame only. The sample holds 100,000 or so clones; approximately 90% are singletons and the top ten take just under 2%. Sequenced here: CD4+ or CD8+ T cells sorted from blood, sampled in a trial of the OX40 agonist ivuxolimab. The chain combines TRBV5-1 with TRBJ2-7; 7 nucleotides agree with TRBD2. This clonotype was sampled from an adult with an advanced solid tumor such as melanoma, head and neck, liver or kidney cancer. The DNA for the CDR3 is TGCGCCAGCAGCTTGGCTGCGGGAGCGGAGCCCTACGAGCAGTACTTC. Its protein is CASSLAAGAEPYEQYF.